This TCR beta chain was found in a study of T cells after posttransplantation cyclophosphamide (dated by TCRdb to 2016 to 2018). With regard to the full study: T cell repertoire reconstitution was tracked by TRB sequencing after myeloablative bone marrow transplantation in which posttransplantation cyclophosphamide was used as GVHD prophylaxis. Public TRB sequences were checked against a database of over 3,500 sequences associated with responses to pathogens, tumor antigens, self-antigens and alloantigens. Because TRA and TRB clonality were tightly correlated in 9 or 10 samples, subsequent TCR analyses were focused on TRB only. Blood from all 30 or so PTCy patients with 1-year posttransplant specimens was subjected to TRB sequencing. Samples from a few dozen PTCy-treated patients, along with samples from roughly 15 of their related bone marrow donors, underwent antigen receptor sequencing. In 3 patients, up to roughly 3 additional blood samples taken between 2 and 5.2 years after transplant also underwent TRB sequencing, as did pretransplant blood from a handful of patients.

The junction shows trimming of 7 bases on V and 6 bases on J, plus 13 bases between the germline ends. Looking up the germline V gene yields CDR1 SGHDT and CDR2 YYEEEE. Its CDR3 holds 12 amino acids, cysteine through phenylalanine. The kept DNA is CDR3 alone, 36 bases in frame from the first base. The sample's treatment or condition label, in plain terms: high-dose cyclophosphamide on days +3 and +4 as single-agent GVHD prophylaxis. PTCy patients received busulfan and fludarabine conditioning, a related or unrelated marrow graft, and cyclophosphamide on days +3 and +4. The PTCy-treated patients were enrolled in a prospective multi-institutional clinical trial. Peripheral blood and bone marrow mononuclear cells were isolated by Ficoll-Hypaque density centrifugation and were cryopreserved. To note about this clone: Its antigen is still unknown. The sample holds no much larger clone one base away, and base qualities are not on file.

Genomic DNA was the input for TRB sequencing, which was run either with the immunoSEQ assay at survey resolution or with the hsTCRB kit. The authors processed their data as follows. The immunoSEQ software handled the initial read processing, while the LymphoSeq R package was used for the repertoire analyses. Clonality was computed as 1 minus normalized Shannon entropy, and a Gini coefficient was also calculated for each TRB dataset. Phenotypes of unsorted samples were inferred by mapping TRB sequences from sorted subsets of the recipient or donor onto the same recipient's unsorted samples. In its TCRdb copy, this immuneACCESS table keeps in-frame sequences only and misses some clones. Where compared with another copy, unresolved V genes explain less than half of these, and the others have no known cause. Clone size and V and J calls were adopted from that table, with D and trimming inferred from the DNA. This sample comprises 20,000 or so clones, roughly 72% of them detected only once. 25% to 30% of the sample is in the top ten clones.

What the research found in general, with its limitations: The TRB repertoires of T cells infiltrating skin or GI tract showed only limited overlap with the TRB repertoires of T cells in blood. Donor-recipient similarity was low at 1-2 months but increased during the first year, and donor CD8+ memory clones often dominated later blood repertoires. Across under 50 patients, recipient CMV seropositivity and CMV reactivation were highly associated with TRB clonality; PTCy diversity was similar to CNI/methotrexate controls.

This clonotype was obtained from a young adult male patient who received an allogeneic stem cell transplant from a related donor, was CMV-positive, and had acute GVHD only. After a transplant, some of the T cells may come from the graft donor. Rearrangement joined TRBV5-6 to TRBJ1-2; possibly the D gene is TRBD1, per 5 matching bases. The sequencing used PBMCs, collected after an allogeneic stem cell transplant with post-transplant cyclophosphamide. At the DNA level, the sequence is TGTGCCAGCCTGGGGCCAGGTAATGGCTACACCTTC. It translates to CASLGPGNGYTF.